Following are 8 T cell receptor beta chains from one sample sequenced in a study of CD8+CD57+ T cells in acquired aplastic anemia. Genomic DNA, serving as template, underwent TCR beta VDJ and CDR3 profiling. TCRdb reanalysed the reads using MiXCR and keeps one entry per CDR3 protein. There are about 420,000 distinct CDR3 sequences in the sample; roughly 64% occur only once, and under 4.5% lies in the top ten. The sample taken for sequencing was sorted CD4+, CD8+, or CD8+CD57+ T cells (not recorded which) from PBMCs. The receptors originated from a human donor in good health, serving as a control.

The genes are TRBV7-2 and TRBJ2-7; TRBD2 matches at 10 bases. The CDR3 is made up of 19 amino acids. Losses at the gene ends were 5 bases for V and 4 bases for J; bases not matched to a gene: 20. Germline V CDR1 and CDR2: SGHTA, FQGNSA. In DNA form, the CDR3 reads TGTGCCAGCAGCCAAGCGCCCCGAGCGGGGGGGCCAACGATATACGAGCAGTACTTC. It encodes CASSQAPRAGGPTIYEQYF.

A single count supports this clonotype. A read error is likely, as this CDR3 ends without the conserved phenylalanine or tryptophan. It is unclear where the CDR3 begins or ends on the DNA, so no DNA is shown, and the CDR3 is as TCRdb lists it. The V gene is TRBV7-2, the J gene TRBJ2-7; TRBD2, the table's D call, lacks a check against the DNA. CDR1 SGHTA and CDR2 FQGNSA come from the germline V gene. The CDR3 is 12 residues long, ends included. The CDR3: CASTRGPGRAGG.

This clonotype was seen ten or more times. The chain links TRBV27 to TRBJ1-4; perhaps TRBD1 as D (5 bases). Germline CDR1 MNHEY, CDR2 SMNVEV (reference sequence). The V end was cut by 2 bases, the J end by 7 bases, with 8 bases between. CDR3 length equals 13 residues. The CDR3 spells CASSLQGTEKLFF. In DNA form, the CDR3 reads TGTGCCAGCAGTTTACAGGGAACTGAAAAACTGTTTTTT.

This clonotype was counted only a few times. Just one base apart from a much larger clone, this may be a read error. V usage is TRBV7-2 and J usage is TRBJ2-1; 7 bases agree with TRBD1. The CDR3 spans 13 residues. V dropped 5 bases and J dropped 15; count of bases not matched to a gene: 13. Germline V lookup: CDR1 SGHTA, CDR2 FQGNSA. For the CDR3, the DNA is TGTGCCAGCAGCCCCTTATTTGCGAGGGGGCCGTTCTTC. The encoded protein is CASSPLFARGPFF.

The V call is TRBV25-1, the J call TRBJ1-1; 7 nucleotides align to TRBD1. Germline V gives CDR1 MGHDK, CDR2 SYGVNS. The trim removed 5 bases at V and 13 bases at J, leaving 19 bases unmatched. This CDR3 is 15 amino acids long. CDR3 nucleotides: TGTGCCAGCAGTTCCCACCAGGGGGAAGGTGCAAAACTTTTCTTT. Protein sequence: CASSSHQGEGAKLFF.

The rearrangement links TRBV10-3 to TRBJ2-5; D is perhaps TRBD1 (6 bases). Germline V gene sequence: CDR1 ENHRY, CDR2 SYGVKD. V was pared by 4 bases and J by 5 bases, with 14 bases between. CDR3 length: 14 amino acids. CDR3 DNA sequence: TGTGCCATCAGTGGGGCACCAGGGGAGGAGACCCAGTACTTC. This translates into CAISGAPGEETQYF.

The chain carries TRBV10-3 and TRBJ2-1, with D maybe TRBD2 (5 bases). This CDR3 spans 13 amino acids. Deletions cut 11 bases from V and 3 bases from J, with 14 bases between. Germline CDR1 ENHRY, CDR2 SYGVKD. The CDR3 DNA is TGTGCCGCCCAAGCGGATGTCTACAATGAGCAGTTCTTC. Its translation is CAAQADVYNEQFF.

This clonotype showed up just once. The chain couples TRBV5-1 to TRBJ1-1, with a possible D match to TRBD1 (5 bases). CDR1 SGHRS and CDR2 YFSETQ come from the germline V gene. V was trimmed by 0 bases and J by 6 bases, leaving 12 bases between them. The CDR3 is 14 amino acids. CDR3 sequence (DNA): TGCGCCAGCAGCTTGGAGCCAGGGCGGGCTGAAGCTTTCTTT. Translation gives CASSLEPGRAEAFF. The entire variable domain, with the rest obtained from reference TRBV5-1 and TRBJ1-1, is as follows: KAGVTQTPRYLIKTRGQQVTLSCSPISGHRSVSWYQQTPGQGLQFLFEYFSETQRNKGNFPGRFSGRQFSNSRSEMNVSTLELGDSALYLCASSLEPGRAEAFFGQGTRLTVV.